The rows below give T cell receptor beta chains drawn from one sample of a study of shared clonotypes between healthy human individuals. The data were produced by immunoSEQ multiplex PCR, yet TCRdb's version contains in-frame clones alone and is incomplete. Altogether roughly 490,000 clones are present, around 78% being singletons, with the ten largest covering approximately 12%. The sequenced sample was PBMCs. The origin of the receptors is a woman aged 40 to 55 in good health. Some clones in this sample may be carry-over from other donors' samples. Both conserved end residues are part of each CDR3. The D gene is left open where the match is weak. Rows may omit the clone size; those that give it use once, few, many or a size class.

d_call | j_call | v_call | clone_size | cdr3_aa | cdr3_nt
TRBD2 | TRBJ2-3 | TRBV30 | - | CAWSELAGGDTQYF | TGTGCCTGGAGTGAGTTAGCGGGAGGTGATACGCAGTATTTT
- | TRBJ2-7 | TRBV18 | - | CASSPQSSYEQYF | TGTGCCAGCTCACCACAAAGCTCCTACGAGCAGTACTTC
- | TRBJ2-5 | TRBV5-4 | - | CASSYPGETQYF | TGTGCCAGCAGCTACCCAGGGGAGACCCAGTACTTC
- | TRBJ2-3 | TRBV29-1 | - | CSVVRGFRNTDTQYF | TGCAGCGTTGTTCGGGGCTTTAGAAACACAGATACGCAGTATTTT
- | TRBJ2-7 | TRBV2 | once | CASSPTAATYEQYF | TGTGCCAGCAGTCCTACGGCGGCTACCTACGAGCAGTACTTC
TRBD2 | TRBJ2-7 | TRBV7-2 | - | CASSLGLALYEQYF | TGTGCCAGCAGCTTGGGACTAGCCCTATACGAGCAGTACTTC
TRBD1 | TRBJ1-4 | TRBV7-9 | - | CASSPGTGTTNEKLFF | TGTGCCAGCAGCCCCGGGACAGGGACAACTAATGAAAAACTGTTTTTT
- | TRBJ2-2 | TRBV30 | - | CAWGSGMNTGELFF | TGTGCCTGGGGGTCAGGGATGAACACCGGGGAGCTGTTTTTT
TRBD1 | TRBJ1-2 | TRBV7-2 | - | CASSQWDRTHTNYGYTF | TGTGCCAGCAGCCAATGGGACAGGACCCACACTAACTATGGCTACACCTTC
TRBD1 | TRBJ1-5 | TRBV7-6 | - | CASGQGGNQPQHF | TGTGCCAGTGGACAGGGGGGAAATCAGCCCCAGCATTTT
TRBD2 | TRBJ2-5 | TRBV7-2 | - | CASSLGSGRGGTQYF | TGTGCCAGCAGCTTAGGAAGCGGGAGGGGGGGGACCCAGTACTTC
- | TRBJ1-5 | TRBV19 | few | CASSAGNQPQHF | TGTGCCAGTTCTGCGGGCAATCAGCCCCAGCATTTT
- | TRBJ1-2 | TRBV5-4 | - | CASSRPGGGYGYTF | TGTGCCAGCAGCCGGCCGGGGGGCGGCTATGGCTACACCTTC
TRBD2 | TRBJ2-1 | TRBV6-5 | - | CASSLSSGRGYEQFF | TGTGCCAGCAGTCTCTCTAGCGGGAGGGGGTATGAGCAGTTCTTC
TRBD2 | TRBJ2-7 | TRBV4-1 | - | CASSQTLAGGLYEQYF | TGCGCCAGCAGCCAAACGTTAGCGGGAGGGCTCTACGAGCAGTACTTC
- | TRBJ2-3 | TRBV7-3 | - | CASSFSGGSTQYF | TGTGCCAGCAGCTTCTCAGGTGGCAGTACGCAGTATTTT
TRBD2 | TRBJ2-1 | TRBV9 | - | CASSVGSASGTYNEQFF | TGTGCCAGCAGCGTAGGGTCGGCTAGCGGTACCTACAATGAGCAGTTCTTC
TRBD2 | TRBJ2-1 | TRBV28 | once | CASSLGGGNNEQFF | TGTGCCAGCAGTTTAGGGGGGGGTAACAATGAGCAGTTCTTC
- | TRBJ2-1 | TRBV18 | - | CASSPGSTSNEQFF | TGTGCCAGCTCACCAGGATCGACTAGCAATGAGCAGTTCTTC
- | TRBJ2-3 | TRBV7-8 | - | CASSFRRTDTQYF | TGTGCCAGCAGCTTCAGGCGAACAGATACGCAGTATTTT
- | TRBJ1-1 | TRBV27 | - | CASSVTQNTEAFF | TGTGCCAGCAGCGTAACACAGAACACTGAAGCTTTCTTT
- | TRBJ2-7 | TRBV2 | - | CASVLDRSYEQYF | TGTGCCAGCGTTCTTGACAGGAGCTACGAGCAGTACTTC
TRBD1 | TRBJ1-1 | TRBV28 | - | CASSLLGGTGAPLTEAFF | TGTGCCAGCAGTTTACTAGGGGGGACAGGGGCGCCCCTCACTGAAGCTTTCTTT
- | TRBJ2-1 | TRBV11-3 | - | CARIGWLGRIEQFF | TGTGCCCGCATAGGTTGGCTCGGGAGAATTGAGCAGTTCTTC
TRBD1 | TRBJ2-7 | TRBV5-1 | - | CASSLGQGAREQYF | TGCGCCAGCAGCTTGGGTCAGGGGGCGAGGGAGCAGTACTTC
TRBD1 | TRBJ1-2 | TRBV30 | - | CALSQGGGYTF | TGTGCCTTGTCGCAGGGGGGTGGCTACACCTTC
TRBD2 | TRBJ2-5 | TRBV5-4 | - | CASSLAGGGETQYF | TGTGCCAGCAGCTTGGCCGGGGGAGGGGAGACCCAGTACTTC